What follows are 7 T cell receptor beta chains derived from one specimen sequenced in a study of PD-1 blockade in classical Hodgkin lymphoma. Method: immunoSEQ multiplex PCR; TCRdb's copy keeps in-frame clones and lacks some. The repertoire holds more than 15,000 clones, with around 80% as singletons. Patients all relapsed after autologous stem cell transplantation, and there was variation in brentuximab vedotin exposure. The material was peripheral blood mononuclear cells (PBMCs), obtained at baseline. These receptors all stem from a human donor with classical Hodgkin lymphoma.

V is TRBV7-2 and J is TRBJ2-7, with TRBD1 matching 8 bases. Losses at the gene ends were 5 bases for V and 5 bases for J; bases not matched to a gene: 8. Germline loops: CDR1 SGHTA, CDR2 FQGNSA. This CDR3 is 14 amino acids long. This chain's CDR3 is CASSLLWTGNEQYF. The CDR3 coding sequence is TGTGCCAGCAGCCTCCTCTGGACAGGGAACGAGCAGTACTTC.

The J gene is TRBJ2-2, the V gene TRBV11-2; D gene ambiguous. Germline loops: CDR1 SGHAT, CDR2 FQNNGV. This CDR3 is built from 15 residues. Trimming shortened V by 4 bases and J by 0 bases, and 9 bases separated the two germline ends. The CDR3 spells CASSSLPANTGELFF. In nucleotides, the CDR3 is TGTGCCAGCAGCTCCCTTCCGGCGAACACCGGGGAGCTGTTTTTT.

V usage is TRBV19 and J usage is TRBJ2-2; 10 bases are a match to TRBD2. Germline V gives CDR1 LNHDA, CDR2 SQIVND (reference sequence). The CDR3 is made up of 15 amino acids. Trimming at V came to 3 bases and at J to 6 bases, leaving 4 bases not matched to a gene. This CDR3 reads CASSIEAGGPGELFF. CDR3 in DNA: TGTGCCAGTAGTATTGAAGCGGGAGGGCCCGGGGAGCTGTTTTTT. Full variable domain (missing parts from reference TRBV19 and TRBJ2-2): DGGITQSPKYLFRKEGQNVTLSCEQNLNHDAMYWYRQDPGQGLRLIYYSQIVNDFQKGDIAEGYSVSREKKESFPLTVTSAQKNPTAFYLCASSIEAGGPGELFFGEGSRLTVL.

This clone was recorded only once. The genes are TRBV7-2 and TRBJ2-3; the D gene is possibly TRBD2 (7 bases). CDR3 length: 16 residues. With 0 bases removed from V and 0 bases from J, the gap between germline ends came to 10 bases. Per the germline V gene, CDR1 is SGHTA and CDR2 is FQGNSA. The CDR3 nucleotides are TGTGCCAGCAGCTTAGCACGGGGGGCCAGCACAGATACGCAGTATTTT. Protein product: CASSLARGASTDTQYF.

A single count supports this clone. The rearrangement joins TRBV4-1 to TRBJ2-1; D gene ambiguous. The CDR3 is made up of 16 amino acids. Germline loops: CDR1 MGHRA, CDR2 YSYEKL. Trimming removed 4 bases at V and 7 bases at J, with 20 bases between. The CDR3 protein is CASSLNPNPATNEQFF. Written as DNA, the CDR3 is TGCGCCAGCAGCCTAAATCCAAATCCGGCCACTAATGAGCAGTTCTTC.

This clone was picked up one time. The chain links TRBV5-1 to TRBJ1-1, with D possibly matching TRBD1 (5 bases). Trimming stripped 4 bases from V and 0 bases from J, with 10 bases between. This CDR3 region has 14 residues. Germline loops: CDR1 SGHRS, CDR2 YFSETQ. The CDR3 sequence: CASSPGTMNTEAFF. CDR3 in DNA: TGCGCCAGCAGCCCCGGGACGATGAACACTGAAGCTTTCTTT.

J is TRBJ2-5 and V is TRBV10-3; no definite D call. The germline V and J ends were trimmed by 2 bases and 5 bases, with 9 bases remaining between them. The CDR3 consists of 13 residues. The germline gives CDR1 ENHRY, CDR2 SYGVKD. CDR3 in amino acids: CAISEILRETQYF. The CDR3 DNA reads TGTGCCATCAGTGAGATACTTAGGGAGACCCAGTACTTC.